This T cell receptor (beta chain) was documented in a study of read filtering for tumor transcriptome and immune sequencing. Study outcomes and limitations: Correlation between methods rose after single-read clonotypes were removed. The sorted CD138-negative fraction was a mixed bone marrow immune population, not purified T cells.

CDR1 and CDR2 from the germline V gene are DFQATT and SNEGSKA (reference sequence). The CDR3 has 16 amino acids. V was pared by 5 bases and J by 1 base, with 10 bases of the junction left unmatched. This clonotype came up many times. Its specificity is not known. This library used approximately 0.4 ug RNA and molecular barcoded adaptors spanning alpha/delta and beta/gamma chains. MiXCR, applied by TCRdb to the reads, yields one record per CDR3 protein. The table includes tens of thousands of distinct CDR3 sequences, about 10% detected once. Source material: a population of CD138-negative cells sorted from bone marrow. The gene calls are TRBV20-1 and TRBJ2-2, with TRBD1 matching 7 bases. This TCR derives from a donor at least 40 years old with multiple myeloma. This CDR3 reads CSARKPGQMNTGELFF. CDR3 nucleotide sequence: TGCAGTGCTCGAAAGCCGGGACAGATGAACACCGGGGAGCTGTTTTTT.